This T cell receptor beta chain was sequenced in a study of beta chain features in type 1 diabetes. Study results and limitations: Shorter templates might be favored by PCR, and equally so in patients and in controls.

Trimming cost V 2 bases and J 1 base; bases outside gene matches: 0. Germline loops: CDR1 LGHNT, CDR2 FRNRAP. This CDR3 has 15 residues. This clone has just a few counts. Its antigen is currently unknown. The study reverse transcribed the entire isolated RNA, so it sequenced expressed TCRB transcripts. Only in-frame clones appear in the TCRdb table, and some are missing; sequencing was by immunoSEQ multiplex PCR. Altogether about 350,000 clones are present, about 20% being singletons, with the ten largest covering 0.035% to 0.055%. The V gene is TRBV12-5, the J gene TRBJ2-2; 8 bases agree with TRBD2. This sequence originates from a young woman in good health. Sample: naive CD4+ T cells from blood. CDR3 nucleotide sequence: TGTGCTAGTGGTTTGAGCGGGGGGAACACCGGGGAGCTGTTTTTT. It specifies CASGLSGGNTGELFF.